This T cell receptor (beta chain) was identified during a study of blood T cell repertoires in COVID-19. The study drew participants aged about 18 to 95 years from 24 US areas. Assignments of participants to cohorts depended upon their own reported clinical history. Two negative PCRs, clearance, or symptom resolution had been documented for recovered Cohort 3 donors. Method: immunoSEQ multiplex PCR; TCRdb's copy keeps in-frame clones and lacks some. The top ten hold 12% of the sample, which has about 200,000 clones, about four fifths seen once. The CDR3 runs to 14 residues. Germline CDR1 and CDR2: LNHDA and SQIVND (reference sequence). V was pared by 4 bases and J by 4 bases, with 14 bases between.

The TCR sequence derives from a man aged 35 to 55 who had recovered from COVID-19. This chain uses TRBV19 with TRBJ2-7; D perhaps matches TRBD2 (6 bases). Material for sequencing was PBMCs or T cells enriched from blood (not recorded which). CDR3 nucleotides: TGTGCCAGTAGTAGCCAACTAGCAACGTACGAGCAGTACTTC. This sequence encodes CASSSQLATYEQYF.